This T cell receptor (beta chain) came from a study of shared clonotypes between healthy human individuals. Study-wide results and caveats: The donor pool, a small one, limited the genetic and exposure-history diversity represented.

The assay was immunoSEQ multiplex PCR, and TCRdb's table has in-frame clones only and misses some. The sample carries millions of clones, approximately 94% recorded once. Germline loops: CDR1 SNHLY, CDR2 FYNNEI. The CDR3 is 13 residues long. Comment on this clone: As yet, its antigen is unknown.

Naive CD8 cells were CD45RO-negative, positively selected for CCR7, excluding terminally differentiated effector memory CD45RA+ cells. Free of recent acute infections or vaccinations, the donors were healthy HIV-negative adults. The donors, all of them Caucasian adults, lived in Nashville, Tennessee. This sequence originates from a man younger than 35 in good health. Some clones in this sample may be carry-over from other donors' samples. The sample was naive CD8+ T cells from PBMCs. V and J are TRBV2 and TRBJ2-1, with 11 bases identical to TRBD2. The CDR3 sequence is CGTSGQSRNEQFF. CDR3 coding DNA: TGTGGGACTAGCGGGCAAAGTAGGAATGAGCAGTTCTTC.